The 9 T cell receptor beta chains presented below share a single source sample, sequenced in a study of blood T cells in healthy people across ages. The authors ran a second PCR of about 6 to 11 cycles using a sample-barcoded 5' primer and a J-beta primer mix. TCRdb itself ran the 5' RACE reads through MiXCR, one entry per CDR3 protein. The table lists hundreds of thousands of distinct CDR3 sequences, 53% of them singletons. Sequencing was done on a sample of blood. The source of these receptors is a man older than 75 in good health.

This chain connects TRBV30 to TRBJ1-1; D is unclear. The V end lost 8 bases, the J end lost 4 bases, and 17 bases lay between the germline ends. Germline values: CDR1 GTSNPN, CDR2 SVGIG (reference sequence). The length of the CDR3 is 13 residues. CDR3 amino acids: CARQTTAGTEAFF. In nucleotides, the CDR3 is TGTGCCCGCCAAACTACAGCGGGCACTGAAGCTTTCTTT. The full variable domain, its missing parts supplied by reference TRBV30 and TRBJ1-1, is SQTIHQWPATLVQPVGSPLSLECTVEGTSNPNLYWYRQAAGRGLQLLFYSVGIGQISSEVPQNLSASRPQDRQFILSSKKLLLSDSGFYLCARQTTAGTEAFFGQGTRLTVV.

As to this clonotype: Without the conserved terminal phenylalanine or tryptophan, this CDR3 likely stems from a read error. This chain uses TRBV29-1 with TRBJ2-5, with D possibly called TRBD1 or TRBD2 (5 bases each). The germline CDR1 and CDR2 sequences are SQVTM and ANQGSEA. This CDR3 is 11 amino acids long. V was pared by 7 bases and J by 5 bases, with 11 bases between. The CDR3 loop is CSGGEGETQYS. CDR3 DNA sequence: TGCAGCGGGGGTGAGGGGGAGACCCAGTACTCC.

This clonotype was seen a few times. The CDR3: CASSRDRVHEQYF. The CDR3 DNA sequence: TGTGCCAGCAGCCGGGACAGGGTCCACGAGCAGTACTTC. The rearrangement links TRBV6-6 to TRBJ2-7; 9 nucleotides agree with TRBD1. Per the germline V gene, CDR1 is MNHNY and CDR2 is SVGAGI (reference sequence). Trimming cost V 6 bases and J 5 bases; bases outside gene matches: 5. The CDR3 spans 13 residues.

The V and J genes are TRBV15 and TRBJ2-1; no reliable D call. V lost 3 bases and J 4 bases, leaving 4 bases between the germline ends. CDR1 and CDR2 from the germline V gene are LNHNV and YYDKDF (reference sequence). The CDR3 is made up of 12 amino acids. This chain's CDR3 is CATSRGYNEQFF. In DNA, the CDR3 is TGTGCCACCAGCAGGGGTTACAATGAGCAGTTCTTC.

The V call is TRBV5-5, the J call TRBJ2-1; D perhaps matches TRBD2 (6 bases). The CDR3 consists of 13 residues. Germline CDR1 reads SGHKS; CDR2 reads YYEKEE (reference sequence). Trimming pared 4 bases from V and 8 bases from J, leaving 13 bases between. Here the CDR3 reads CASSPGDYYEQFF. CDR3 DNA sequence: TGTGCCAGCAGCCCGGGAGATTACTATGAGCAGTTCTTC.

The sample holds a few counts of this clonotype. V usage is TRBV2 and J usage is TRBJ2-3, with 8 bases aligning to TRBD1. This CDR3 is built from 14 residues. V was clipped by 4 bases and J by 2 bases; unmatched bases: 2. The germline V gene encodes CDR1 SNHLY and CDR2 FYNNEI. The CDR3 DNA reads as TGTGCCAGCAGTGGACAGGGGCCCACAGATACGCAGTATTTT. Translated, it gives CASSGQGPTDTQYF.

J is TRBJ1-1 and V is TRBV18, with D possibly TRBD1 on 6 matching bases. Trimming took off 4 bases at V and 2 bases at J, with 17 bases between the two ends. The CDR3 covers 16 residues. From germline, CDR1 is KGHSH and CDR2 LQKENI. DNA for the CDR3: TGTGCCAGCTCACTCAAACCCCTACAGGGAAACACTGAAGCTTTCTTT. Its translation: CASSLKPLQGNTEAFF.

This chain joins TRBV20-1 and TRBJ2-7, with D perhaps TRBD1 or TRBD2 (6 bases each). Germline V gene lookup returns CDR1 DFQATT and CDR2 SNEGSKA (reference sequence). Trimming pared 2 bases from V and 0 bases from J, leaving 17 bases between. There are 16 residues in the CDR3. The CDR3 DNA follows: TGCAGTGCTAGAAAAGGGACCCGGGGGCCCTCCTACGAGCAGTACTTC. Protein: CSARKGTRGPSYEQYF.

The V gene is TRBV18, the J gene TRBJ2-1; 7 bases map to TRBD2. The germline gives CDR1 KGHSH, CDR2 LQKENI. The CDR3 has 15 residues. Trimming removed 2 bases from V and 4 bases from J; junction bases left unmatched: 5. DNA of the CDR3: TGTGCCAGCTCACCAATCCTAGCGGAATACAATGAGCAGTTCTTC. Amino acids: CASSPILAEYNEQFF.